The 19 T cell receptor beta chains listed next were all sequenced from one sample in a study of Ad26.COV2.S vaccination and SARS-CoV-2 variants. Treatment defined: about 20 received Ad26.COV2.S at low or high dose, single or two shots; roughly 5 received placebo; per-sample allocation not given. Collection of samples fell on day 63 after the first vaccine or placebo injection. Method: immunoSEQ multiplex PCR; TCRdb's copy keeps in-frame clones and lacks some. Among about 350,000 clones, around 89% were seen once, and the ten largest hold around 5%. The sequenced sample was peripheral blood, obtained in a trial of Ad26.COV2.S vaccine versus placebo. The receptors were sampled from a person aged 18-65 years who received the Ad26.COV2.S COVID-19 vaccine or a placebo.

The V and J genes are TRBV11-2 and TRBJ2-3, with a weak D call TRBD1 (5 bases). CDR1 is SGHAT and CDR2 is FQNNGV in the germline V gene. This CDR3 is 17 amino acids long. Trimming stripped 1 base from V and 3 bases from J, with 17 bases between. The DNA of the CDR3 is TGTGCCAGCAGCTTAGGGGTAGGGGTGCTACAGACAGATACGCAGTATTTT. It codes for CASSLGVGVLQTDTQYF.

This chain links TRBV7-8 with TRBJ2-1; possibly TRBD2 for D (7 bases). Germline lookup yields CDR1 SGHVS and CDR2 FQNEAQ. V was pared by 0 bases and J by 7 bases, with 13 bases between. The CDR3 covers 15 residues. The CDR3 nucleotides are TGTGCCAGCAGCTTAGCTGGGGGGGCGGGGAATGAGCAGTTCTTC. Its translation: CASSLAGGAGNEQFF.

The chain uses TRBV4-1 and TRBJ1-4; TRBD1 aligns across 9 bases. Germline values: CDR1 MGHRA, CDR2 YSYEKL. Trimming removed 1 base from V and 6 bases from J; junction bases left unmatched: 6. CDR3 size: 16 residues. CDR3: CASSQATGGFDEKLFF. CDR3 coding DNA: TGCGCCAGCAGCCAAGCTACAGGGGGCTTTGATGAAAAACTGTTTTTT.

This chain links TRBV2 with TRBJ1-5; 7 positions match TRBD1. The CDR3 extends over 14 amino acids. V lost 5 bases to trimming and J lost 2 bases; unmatched junction nucleotides: 3. Germline-derived CDR1 and CDR2 are SNHLY and FYNNEI. CDR3 bases: TGTGCCAGCAGTACTCAGGGGGGCAATCAGCCCCAGCATTTT. Its protein is CASSTQGGNQPQHF.

This clone was found a few times. V and J are TRBV19 and TRBJ1-5, with D perhaps TRBD1 (6 bases). Trimming removed 6 bases from V and 2 bases from J, with 11 bases in between. The CDR3 covers 14 residues. Germline assignment: CDR1 LNHDA and CDR2 SQIVND (reference sequence). CDR3 DNA: TGTGCCAGTAGGGGCAGGGGAGGCAATCAGCCCCAGCATTTT. Protein product: CASRGRGGNQPQHF.

The chain uses TRBV5-5 and TRBJ2-7, with D uncertain. The CDR3 covers 15 residues. V lost 0 bases and J 0 bases, leaving 10 bases between the germline ends. Germline values: CDR1 SGHKS, CDR2 YYEKEE (reference sequence). The CDR3 region is CASSLATVSSYEQYF. The CDR3 bases are TGTGCCAGCAGCTTGGCGACGGTAAGCTCCTACGAGCAGTACTTC.

This chain links TRBV6-5 with TRBJ2-7; 8 bases map to TRBD2. The junction had 5 bases not matched to a gene; V was cut back by 1 base and J by 6 bases. The germline CDR1 and CDR2 sequences are MNHEY and SVGAGI. This CDR3 spans 14 amino acids. The CDR3 protein is CASSYYGLASEQYF. CDR3 in DNA: TGTGCCAGCAGTTACTACGGACTAGCATCCGAGCAGTACTTC.

The chain uses TRBV19 and TRBJ1-6; tentative D call: TRBD1 (6 bases). V was shortened by 4 bases and J by 10 bases, with 14 bases between the two germline ends. This CDR3 spans 14 amino acids. CDR1 and CDR2 from the germline V gene are LNHDA and SQIVND (reference sequence). In DNA form, the CDR3 reads TGTGCCAGTAGTACTCGCGGGGGCGTATCACCCCTCCACTTT. Translated: CASSTRGGVSPLHF.

This chain joins TRBV5-1 and TRBJ2-3, with D unresolved. Deletions cut 5 bases from V and 0 bases from J, with 10 bases between. The CDR3 length is 14 residues. Looked up from germline, CDR1 is SGHRS and CDR2 is YFSETQ. For the CDR3, the DNA is TGCGCCAGCAGTCCTGGGGATAGCACAGATACGCAGTATTTT. It specifies CASSPGDSTDTQYF. The whole variable domain, remainder taken from reference TRBV5-1 and TRBJ2-3, is KAGVTQTPRYLIKTRGQQVTLSCSPISGHRSVSWYQQTPGQGLQFLFEYFSETQRNKGNFPGRFSGRQFSNSRSEMNVSTLELGDSALYLCASSPGDSTDTQYFGPGTRLTVL.

The V gene is TRBV4-2, the J gene TRBJ2-1, with D perhaps matching TRBD2 (6 bases). The CDR3 loop spans 17 amino acids. Trimming took off 5 bases at V and 5 bases at J, with 22 bases between the two ends. Germline assignment: CDR1 LGHNA and CDR2 YNFKEQ. CDR3 sequence: CASSSSMWLANNNEQFF. CDR3 in DNA: TGTGCCAGCAGCTCCTCTATGTGGCTAGCGAACAACAATGAGCAGTTCTTC.

The chain carries TRBV15 and TRBJ2-7, with D possibly matching TRBD1 (6 bases). Germline V lookup: CDR1 LNHNV, CDR2 YYDKDF (reference sequence). The CDR3 runs 14 residues. V lost 1 base and J 1 base, leaving 8 bases between the germline ends. CDR3 protein: CATSRGTASYEQYF. In DNA form, the CDR3 reads TGTGCCACCAGCAGAGGGACAGCTTCCTACGAGCAGTACTTC.

The chain uses TRBV19 and TRBJ1-1; tentative D call: TRBD1 (6 bases). The CDR3 totals 14 residues. Trimming cost V 1 base and J 5 bases, with 11 bases left between them. From germline, CDR1 is LNHDA and CDR2 SQIVND (reference sequence). The CDR3 DNA reads TGTGCCAGTAGTATAGCCACAACAGGGACTGAAGCTTTCTTT. It encodes CASSIATTGTEAFF. The variable domain in full, with the rest retrieved from reference TRBV19 and TRBJ1-1, is DGGITQSPKYLFRKEGQNVTLSCEQNLNHDAMYWYRQDPGQGLRLIYYSQIVNDFQKGDIAEGYSVSREKKESFPLTVTSAQKNPTAFYLCASSIATTGTEAFFGQGTRLTVV.

The chain employs TRBV28 and TRBJ2-1, with D perhaps given as TRBD1 or TRBD2 (7 bases each). Trimming left V 7 bases short and J 5 bases short, with 15 bases between. Germline V gene sequence: CDR1 MDHEN, CDR2 SYDVKM. The CDR3 is 14 amino acids. The CDR3: CASIDREGHNEQFF. Here the CDR3 DNA reads TGTGCCAGCATAGACAGGGAGGGACACAATGAGCAGTTCTTC. The full variable domain, in which reference TRBV28 and TRBJ2-1 provide the parts outside the CDR3, is DVKVTQSSRYLVKRTGEKVFLECVQDMDHENMFWYRQDPGLGLRLIYFSYDVKMKEKGDIPEGYSVSREKKERFSLILESASTNQTSMYLCASIDREGHNEQFFGPGTRLTVL.

This chain connects TRBV7-2 to TRBJ2-1; D might be TRBD2 (6 bases). CDR1 and CDR2 (germline): SGHTA, FQGNSA. The CDR3 is made up of 14 amino acids. Trimming took off 5 bases at V and 8 bases at J, with 16 bases between the two ends. The CDR3 loop reads CASSPVGSGHEQFF. CDR3 sequence (DNA): TGTGCCAGCAGCCCGGTCGGGAGCGGTCATGAGCAGTTCTTC. Based on the CDR3 plus reference TRBV7-2 and TRBJ2-1, the full variable domain is GAGVSQSPSNKVTEKGKDVELRCDPISGHTALYWYRQSLGQGLEFLIYFQGNSAPDKSGLPSDRFSAERTGGSVSTLTIQRTQQEDSAVYLCASSPVGSGHEQFFGPGTRLTVL.

This clone has only a few counts. The rearrangement uses TRBV3-1 (or the pseudogene TRBV3-2) and TRBJ2-7, with TRBD1 matching over 7 bases. V lost 0 bases, J lost 3 bases, and 2 bases stayed unmatched. Germline values: CDR1 LGHDT, CDR2 YNNKEL (reference sequence). The CDR3 consists of 14 residues. Here the CDR3 DNA reads TGTGCCAGCAGCCAAGATCGGACAGGCTACGAGCAGTACTTC. It yields the protein CASSQDRTGYEQYF.

The V gene is TRBV13, the J gene TRBJ2-1; 7 bases line up with TRBD1. There are 13 residues in the CDR3. J gave up 10 bases and V 2 bases, and 5 bases lay outside the gene matches. Germline assignment: CDR1 PRHDT and CDR2 FYEKMQ (reference sequence). CDR3 region: CASSLRGGKEQFF. The CDR3 DNA sequence: TGTGCCAGCAGCTTAAGAGGGGGCAAGGAGCAGTTCTTC.

The rearrangement links TRBV7-8 to TRBJ1-5; D possibly corresponds to TRBD1 (6 bases). The CDR3 has 17 amino acids. Germline V CDR1 and CDR2: SGHVS, FQNEAQ. Between the trimmed V and J ends, which lost 1 base and 4 bases, there was a span of 17 bases. Here the CDR3 reads CASSLGAPGHRNQPQHF. The DNA of the CDR3 is TGTGCCAGCAGCTTAGGGGCACCGGGACATCGGAATCAGCCCCAGCATTTT.

The chain is built from TRBV18 and TRBJ2-3, with D perhaps TRBD2 (5 bases). CDR1 is KGHSH, CDR2 LQKENI, per germline. V was shortened by 0 bases and J by 9 bases, with 7 bases between the two germline ends. The CDR3 spans 12 residues. CDR3 sequence: CASSPPGGTQYF. The CDR3 coding sequence is TGTGCCAGCTCACCACCAGGCGGGACGCAGTATTTT.

The chain combines TRBV3-1 (or the pseudogene TRBV3-2) with TRBJ2-5; a weak D match, TRBD2 (5 bases). CDR3 size: 16 residues. The V gene's germline CDR1 is LGHDT and CDR2 YNNKEL (reference sequence). V was trimmed by 4 bases and J by 4 bases, leaving 19 bases between them. The CDR3 region is CASSPSVRLAGETQYF. In DNA form, the CDR3 reads TGTGCCAGCAGCCCCTCAGTCAGGCTAGCAGGAGAGACCCAGTACTTC.